This TCR beta chain was sequenced in a study of cytomegalovirus exposure and HLA in healthy donors. General study points: In vitro work confirmed that a few CMV-associated chains recognize CMV antigens. Rarity held for most TCR sequences, but there were some public TCRs that occurred in many donors.

Comments on this clone: The antigen remains unidentified.

TCRdb keeps only in-frame clones here, not all; method: immunoSEQ multiplex PCR. The sample yields 190,000 or so clones, roughly 80% seen once. The donors were part of the validation cohort of 100 to 150 subjects. That cohort was separate from the first cohort, which comprised 500 to 700 subjects. This CDR3 has 11 residues. V dropped 6 bases and J dropped 7 bases, with 6 bases sitting between them. Germline loops: CDR1 SGHAT, CDR2 FQNNGV. The clonotype originates from a woman between 18 and 30 years old in good health and CMV-seropositive. The sequenced sample consisted of PBMCs. V is TRBV11-2 and J is TRBJ1-4; maybe TRBD1 (5 bases). CDR3 protein: CASRQVEKLFF. The DNA of the CDR3 is TGTGCCAGCAGACAGGTTGAAAAACTGTTTTTT.